This T cell receptor beta chain was observed in a study of CD8 T cells in ankylosing spondylitis. General study findings and limits: In ankylosing spondylitis patients, matched synovial fluid reportedly showed significant enrichment of disease-linked clones.

CDR1 and CDR2 (germline): MNHEY, SMNVEV (reference sequence). Trimming removed 6 bases from V and 6 bases from J, with 12 bases in between. The length of the CDR3 is 12 residues. This clonotype has a count of ten or more. Its antigen is undetermined. TCRdb called the 5' RACE reads again in MiXCR, with one record for every CDR3 protein. This sample has 150,000 to 200,000 distinct CDR3 sequences; about 9.9% occur once, and the top ten carry roughly 29%. Specimen: blood, either unsorted or a sorted T cell fraction (not recorded which). The chain recombines TRBV27 with TRBJ2-7; either TRBD1 or TRBD2 may fit D (5 bases each). The sequence was obtained from a male donor with ankylosing spondylitis or in good health (not recorded which). The CDR3 spells CASSVSGGEQYF. CDR3 sequence (DNA): TGTGCCAGCAGCGTCAGTGGGGGCGAGCAGTACTTC.